The text below deals with one T cell receptor (beta chain). The antigen remains unidentified. From blood CD8+ and CD4+ T cells, the TCR beta chain was sequenced. Relapsing-remitting disease, either stable or active, was present in the treatment-naive patients who were the multiple sclerosis controls. A quantity of about 0.5 to 1 ug RNA underwent reverse transcription using random hexamers. Amplification of TCR beta CDR3 spanned 54 Vbeta and 13 Jbeta via immunoSEQ multiplex PCR. A single record per CDR3 protein comes from TCRdb applying MiXCR to the immunoSEQ multiplex PCR reads. The sample yields roughly 150,000 distinct CDR3 sequences, 95% seen once. This entry comes from a study of CD8 T cells in Susac syndrome. The study, taken as a whole, reports: It was acknowledged in the study that its TCR sequencing and HLA analysis involved a relatively small number of individuals.

The source material was CD8+ T cells from PBMCs. The TCR sequence derives from a human donor with multiple sclerosis.

CDR3 region: CASSLKDTGIRGYTF. CDR3 sequence (DNA): TGTGCCAGCAGCCTCAAGGACACAGGGATTCGTGGCTACACCTTC. The rearrangement links TRBV6-2 or TRBV6-3 to TRBJ1-2, with D possibly being TRBD1 (6 bases). V shed 6 bases and J shed 7 bases, with 21 bases lying between them. CDR1 MNHEY and CDR2 SVGEGT come from the germline V gene. The CDR3 totals 15 residues.